Below are 21 T cell receptor beta chains sequenced from a single sample in a study of blood T cell repertoires in COVID-19. Sequenced by immunoSEQ multiplex PCR; TCRdb stores in-frame clones only, minus some. The top ten hold approximately 10% of the sample, which has fewer than 150,000 clones, over 80% seen once. The sequencing input was peripheral blood. The source is an elderly woman with acute or convalescent COVID-19.

The chain is built from TRBV15 and TRBJ1-3; D is possibly TRBD1 (5 bases). CDR3 length equals 15 residues. The ends were cut back, 0 bases at V and 1 base at J, with 7 bases in the middle. Germline lookup yields CDR1 LNHNV and CDR2 YYDKDF (reference sequence). CDR3 sequence reads: CATSRDGQSGNTIYF. In nucleotides, the CDR3 is TGTGCCACCAGCAGAGACGGACAATCTGGAAACACCATATATTTT.

The V call is TRBV6-5, the J call TRBJ1-1; D gene ambiguous. CDR3 size: 12 residues. V was shortened by 9 bases and J by 3 bases, with 11 bases between the two germline ends. Germline CDR1 and CDR2: MNHEY and SVGAGI. The CDR3 loop is CASTGGDTEAFF. CDR3 sequence (DNA): TGTGCCAGTACGGGCGGGGACACTGAAGCTTTCTTT.

This clone was counted between two and nine times. The rearrangement links TRBV3-1 (or the pseudogene TRBV3-2) to TRBJ1-1, with D possibly matching TRBD1 (5 bases). V gave up 0 bases and J gave up 11 bases, with 16 bases separating them. The CDR3 length is 14 residues. The germline gives CDR1 LGHDT, CDR2 YNNKEL (reference sequence). The CDR3 spells CASSQDGGRAWAFF. DNA of the CDR3: TGTGCCAGCAGCCAAGATGGGGGGAGGGCGTGGGCTTTCTTT.

The chain uses TRBV5-1 and TRBJ2-7, with D tentatively TRBD2 (6 bases). The germline CDR1 and CDR2 sequences are SGHRS and YFSETQ. Trimming left V 0 bases short and J 2 bases short, with 18 bases between. This CDR3 contains 17 residues. In nucleotides, the CDR3 is TGCGCCAGCAGCTTGGCCGGGACTTCCCTTCTGGCCTACGAGCAGTACTTC. Amino acid sequence: CASSLAGTSLLAYEQYF.

The chain combines TRBV29-1 with TRBJ2-3, with 7 bases that match TRBD1. Germline V lookup: CDR1 SQVTM, CDR2 ANQGSEA. The CDR3 totals 15 residues. V lost 5 bases to trimming and J lost 2 bases; unmatched junction nucleotides: 10. The CDR3 here is CSVTIPGQNTDTQYF. For the CDR3, the DNA is TGCAGCGTTACGATTCCGGGACAGAACACAGATACGCAGTATTTT.

This clone was picked up one time. CDR3 loop: CASSSAWFTEAFF. CDR3 DNA: TGTGCCAGCAGCTCCGCGTGGTTCACTGAAGCTTTCTTT. The chain uses TRBV7-9 and TRBJ1-1; no definite D call. CDR1 and CDR2 from the germline V gene are SEHNR and FQNEAQ (reference sequence). The CDR3 sequence is 13 residues long. Trimming removed 4 bases at V and 4 bases at J, with 10 bases between. The whole variable domain, remainder taken from reference TRBV7-9 and TRBJ1-1, is DTGVSQNPRHKITKRGQNVTFRCDPISEHNRLYWYRQTLGQGPEFLTYFQNEAQLEKSRLLSDRFSAERPKGSFSTLEIQRTEQGDSAMYLCASSSAWFTEAFFGQGTRLTVV.

V is TRBV9 and J is TRBJ2-7; 8 bases agree with TRBD1. The CDR3 has 15 residues. Germline loops: CDR1 SGDLS, CDR2 YYNGEE. J lost 10 bases, V lost 2 bases, and 14 bases had no gene match. CDR3 DNA: TGTGCCAGCAGCGTGGAACCGGGACAGGCGACCGCCCAGTACTTC. It codes for CASSVEPGQATAQYF.

The rearrangement joins TRBV2 to TRBJ1-2, with 7 bases lining up with TRBD1. The CDR3 runs to 14 residues. V dropped 4 bases and J dropped 4; count of bases not matched to a gene: 6. Per germline, CDR1 SNHLY and CDR2 FYNNEI. CDR3 bases: TGTGCCAGCAGTGGGGTACAGGGGACCTATGGCTACACCTTC. Amino acids: CASSGVQGTYGYTF.

This chain connects TRBV4-2 to TRBJ1-3, with TRBD1 matching 11 bases. The germline gives CDR1 LGHNA, CDR2 YNFKEQ. Unmatched junction bases numbered 9, after V lost 4 bases and J lost 4 bases. The CDR3 has 17 residues. As DNA, the CDR3 is TGTGCCAGCAGCCGTTGGACAGGGGGCGCGGAAGGAAACACCATATATTTT. Amino acids: CASSRWTGGAEGNTIYF.

This clone was seen a single time. V usage is TRBV27 and J usage is TRBJ2-3, with 9 bases fitting TRBD2. Trimming cost V 6 bases and J 0 bases; bases outside gene matches: 10. The CDR3 has 17 residues. Looked up from germline, CDR1 is MNHEY and CDR2 is SMNVEV (reference sequence). This CDR3 reads CASRERGDPSSTDTQYF. The CDR3 DNA follows: TGTGCCAGCAGAGAGCGGGGGGACCCAAGTAGCACAGATACGCAGTATTTT.

The chain uses TRBV29-1 and TRBJ2-3; 9 bases are a match to TRBD2. CDR1 SQVTM and CDR2 ANQGSEA come from the germline V gene. This CDR3 is 15 amino acids long. V was clipped by 7 bases and J by 5 bases; unmatched bases: 13. The CDR3 loop reads CSAAPTSGLIDTQYF. Written as DNA, the CDR3 is TGCAGCGCGGCACCGACTAGCGGCCTGATAGATACGCAGTATTTT.

J is TRBJ2-2 and V is TRBV3-1 (or the pseudogene TRBV3-2); D might be TRBD2 (5 bases). Germline V lookup: CDR1 LGHDT, CDR2 YNNKEL (reference sequence). This CDR3 is built from 15 residues. V was clipped by 3 bases and J by 5 bases, with 13 bases between them. The CDR3 is CASSQAGRGTGELFF. CDR3 nucleotides: TGTGCCAGCAGCCAGGCGGGTCGAGGAACCGGGGAGCTGTTTTTT.

The chain is built from TRBV9 and TRBJ2-5, with D hard to call. The CDR3 runs to 13 residues. Trimming removed 4 bases at V and 6 bases at J, with 13 bases between. Germline V gene sequence: CDR1 SGDLS, CDR2 YYNGEE. CDR3 nucleotide sequence: TGTGCCAGCAGCCTGACATGGAAACAGACCCAGTACTTC. Protein product: CASSLTWKQTQYF.

This sequence joins TRBV6-5 and TRBJ1-1, with D uncertain. The ends were cut back, 6 bases at V and 1 base at J, with 15 bases in the middle. The CDR3 extends over 15 amino acids. Germline V gene sequence: CDR1 MNHEY, CDR2 SVGAGI. CDR3 sequence reads: CASSRQSVPNTEAFF. The CDR3 DNA sequence: TGTGCCAGCAGCCGCCAATCGGTACCGAACACTGAAGCTTTCTTT.

The chain recombines TRBV11-3 with TRBJ2-1; 7 nucleotides match TRBD1. The V gene's germline CDR1 is SGHNT and CDR2 YENEEA. V trimming: 6 bases; J trimming: 7 bases; junction bases outside the gene matches: 3. The length of the CDR3 is 12 residues. In DNA form, the CDR3 reads TGTGCCAGCAGTTTGACAGGGAATGAGCAGTTCTTC. This translates into CASSLTGNEQFF.

The chain is built from TRBV3-1 (or the pseudogene TRBV3-2) and TRBJ1-1, with no clear D. CDR3 length equals 16 residues. Germline lookup yields CDR1 LGHDT and CDR2 YNNKEL (reference sequence). With 4 bases removed from V and 4 bases from J, the gap between germline ends came to 19 bases. The CDR3, as DNA: TGTGCCAGCAGCCCTAAGCGGACGGCCGTTGGCACTGAAGCTTTCTTT. It encodes CASSPKRTAVGTEAFF.

The chain employs TRBV30 and TRBJ1-5, with TRBD1 identical over 7 bases. The CDR3 runs to 14 residues. Per germline, CDR1 GTSNPN and CDR2 SVGIG (reference sequence). Losses at the gene ends were 1 base for V and 4 bases for J; bases not matched to a gene: 4. The CDR3 DNA sequence: TGTGCCTGGAGTGGGGGGACAGCGAATCAGCCCCAGCATTTT. It encodes CAWSGGTANQPQHF.

About this clone: The same CDR3 can be traced to other DNA sequences in this sample. V gene TRBV6-1 combines with J gene TRBJ1-2; D gene ambiguous. Trimming took off 0 bases at V and 8 bases at J, with 10 bases between the two ends. The CDR3 length is 13 residues. Germline V lookup: CDR1 MNHNS, CDR2 SASEGT. In nucleotides, the CDR3 is TGTGCCAGCAGTGAAGCGAGAGATAGCGGCTACACCTTC. It translates to CASSEARDSGYTF.

The chain employs TRBV12-3 or TRBV12-4 and TRBJ2-1, with D maybe TRBD2 (6 bases). V shed 3 bases and J shed 8 bases, with 8 bases lying between them. CDR3 length: 12 amino acids. CDR3 in DNA: TGTGCCAGCAGTTTGATAGCGGATGAGCAGTTCTTC. Translated: CASSLIADEQFF.

The CDR3 nucleotides read TGTGCCTGGACCGCCCATTACAGGACAACTAATGAAAAACTGTTTTTT. It is translated as CAWTAHYRTTNEKLFF. The V call is TRBV30, the J call TRBJ1-4; a weak D match, TRBD1 (5 bases). The CDR3 totals 16 residues. In germline, CDR1 is GTSNPN, CDR2 SVGIG (reference sequence). V was clipped by 4 bases and J by 0 bases, with 15 bases between them.

This clone was observed a single time. The chain has TRBV7-8 and TRBJ1-4; a possible D gene is TRBD1 (5 bases). V shed 5 bases and J shed 5 bases, with 9 bases lying between them. Per the germline V gene, CDR1 is SGHVS and CDR2 is FQNEAQ. The CDR3 loop spans 13 amino acids. DNA for the CDR3: TGTGCCAGCAGCCCCGACAGAAATGAAAAACTGTTTTTT. It specifies CASSPDRNEKLFF.